The text below deals with one T cell receptor (beta chain). The target antigen is unknown. The data were taken from a study of T-cell reconstitution after alpha-beta-depleted transplantation in children. Regarding the study as a whole: When one year had passed after transplant, most T-cell counts and diversity came from newly produced T cells. Reportedly, roughly two months post-transplant, alpha-beta T cells arose from several hundred expanded graft clones.

Researchers prepared the TCRbeta library using unique molecular identifiers, the study reports. TCRdb analysed the PCR reads with MiXCR anew, one entry per CDR3 protein. The data contain hundreds of thousands of distinct CDR3 sequences, roughly 15% of them singletons. The clonotype was recovered from a male patient younger than 18 who had a stem cell transplant for acute lymphoblastic leukemia, so the T cells may come from the graft donor. The sample consisted of PBMCs, mostly from graft donor cells, taken 360 days after TCRalphabeta/CD19-depleted stem cell transplant.

The chain's CDR3 is CASSLRGVGNGYTF. CDR3 sequence (DNA): TGTGCCAGCAGCCTCAGGGGCGTCGGAAATGGCTACACCTTC. This rearrangement joins TRBV5-6 to TRBJ1-2; tentatively, D is TRBD1 (6 bases). CDR1 SGHDT and CDR2 YYEEEE come from the germline V gene. V was clipped by 4 bases and J by 6 bases, with 16 bases between them. The CDR3 is 14 amino acids.